These 3 T cell receptor beta chains were all obtained from the same sample, sequenced in a study of blood T cell repertoires in COVID-19. TCRdb keeps only in-frame clones here, not all; method: immunoSEQ multiplex PCR. The profile shows more than 200,000 clones, approximately 78% of them singletons. The sample was peripheral blood. Receptor source: a woman older than 75 with acute or convalescent COVID-19.

The rearrangement links TRBV18 to TRBJ2-5; no clear D. The germline gives CDR1 KGHSH, CDR2 LQKENI. This CDR3 has 14 residues. With 0 bases removed from V and 1 base from J, the gap between germline ends came to 6 bases. The CDR3 DNA sequence: TGTGCCAGCTCACCACCCTCGCGCCAAGAGACCCAGTACTTC. This sequence encodes CASSPPSRQETQYF.

This chain connects TRBV30 to TRBJ2-5; 8 nucleotides align to TRBD1. The CDR3 has 14 amino acids. Trimming cost V 5 bases and J 1 base; bases outside gene matches: 6. Germline loops: CDR1 GTSNPN, CDR2 SVGIG (reference sequence). The DNA for the CDR3 is TGTGCCTGGCAGAGGACAGGGCCCCAAGAGACCCAGTACTTC. Its translation is CAWQRTGPQETQYF.

The chain uses TRBV5-4 and TRBJ1-4, with D perhaps matching TRBD1 (5 bases). The germline CDR1 and CDR2 sequences are SGHNT and YYREEE (reference sequence). The germline V and J ends were trimmed by 4 bases and 8 bases, with 12 bases remaining between them. CDR3 size: 13 residues. This CDR3 is CASSRGTAEKLFF. DNA of the CDR3: TGTGCCAGCAGCCGCGGGACGGCCGAAAAACTGTTTTTT.